This TCR beta chain originates from a study of T cell repertoires in cytomegalovirus infection. A single record per CDR3 protein comes from TCRdb applying MiXCR to the reads. The sample consists of over 250,000 distinct CDR3 sequences, about 25% of them appearing once. V gave up 0 bases and J gave up 8 bases, with 17 bases separating them. The CDR3 contains 16 residues. In germline, CDR1 is LGHDT, CDR2 YNNKEL (reference sequence). This clonotype originated in a human donor in good health (CMV status not recorded). Some clones in this sample may be carry-over from other donors' samples. This rearrangement joins TRBV3-1 to TRBJ2-1; D is possibly TRBD2 (6 bases). Sequences were obtained from PBMCs. The CDR3 loop is CASSQESRLEVYEQFF. As DNA, the CDR3 is TGTGCCAGCAGCCAAGAGTCGAGACTAGAGGTATATGAGCAGTTCTTC.